This TCR beta chain stems from a study of CD8 T cells in ankylosing spondylitis. Trimming stripped 5 bases from V and 5 bases from J, with 18 bases between. Germline V gene data show CDR1 as SGHVS and CDR2 as FQNEAQ. The CDR3 is made up of 15 amino acids. From the 5' RACE reads, TCRdb called clonotypes with MiXCR, one entry per CDR3 protein. The sample lists roughly 190,000 distinct CDR3 sequences, roughly 12% occurring once. Study observations and caveats: Among TCR beta sequences, a motif of eight highly homologous variants appeared characteristic of ankylosing spondylitis blood. Reports say disease-linked clones showed up significantly more in matched ankylosing spondylitis synovial fluid.

Details on this clonotype: Its target is unknown.

The V and J genes are TRBV7-8 and TRBJ1-2; D not certain. The origin of this receptor is a male donor with ankylosing spondylitis or in good health (not recorded which). Sequences were obtained from blood, either unsorted or a sorted T cell fraction (not recorded which). CDR3 sequence reads: CASSPSASQGYGYTF. The CDR3 DNA sequence: TGTGCCAGCAGCCCTAGTGCTTCCCAAGGGTATGGCTACACCTTC.